This T cell receptor beta chain originates from a study of blood T cells in healthy people across ages. Study-level results: Relative to aged donors, long-lived donors carried more naive CD4+ cells and displayed higher diversity. Significant beta diversity loss was already apparent by age approximately 37, declining roughly linearly.

Every participating donor contributed about 10 milliliters of peripheral blood through a draw. A second PCR of roughly 7 to 11 cycles used a sample-barcoded 5' primer and a J-beta primer mix. TCRdb re-derived calls from the 5' RACE reads in MiXCR, one entry per CDR3 protein. This table holds roughly 1.6 million distinct CDR3 sequences, roughly a third found once. The CDR3 contains 12 residues. V lost 3 bases to trimming and J lost 4 bases, with 8 bases between them. Looked up from germline, CDR1 is DFQATT and CDR2 is SNEGSKA (reference sequence). This clonotype was observed a handful of times. Antigen specificity is unknown.

The sequencing input was blood. The chain recombines TRBV20-1 with TRBJ2-3, with D unclear. The clonotype was recovered from a woman aged 25 to 39 in good health. In DNA form, the CDR3 reads TGCAGTGCTAGTGGTAGCCCAGATACGCAGTATTTT. Its translation is CSASGSPDTQYF.